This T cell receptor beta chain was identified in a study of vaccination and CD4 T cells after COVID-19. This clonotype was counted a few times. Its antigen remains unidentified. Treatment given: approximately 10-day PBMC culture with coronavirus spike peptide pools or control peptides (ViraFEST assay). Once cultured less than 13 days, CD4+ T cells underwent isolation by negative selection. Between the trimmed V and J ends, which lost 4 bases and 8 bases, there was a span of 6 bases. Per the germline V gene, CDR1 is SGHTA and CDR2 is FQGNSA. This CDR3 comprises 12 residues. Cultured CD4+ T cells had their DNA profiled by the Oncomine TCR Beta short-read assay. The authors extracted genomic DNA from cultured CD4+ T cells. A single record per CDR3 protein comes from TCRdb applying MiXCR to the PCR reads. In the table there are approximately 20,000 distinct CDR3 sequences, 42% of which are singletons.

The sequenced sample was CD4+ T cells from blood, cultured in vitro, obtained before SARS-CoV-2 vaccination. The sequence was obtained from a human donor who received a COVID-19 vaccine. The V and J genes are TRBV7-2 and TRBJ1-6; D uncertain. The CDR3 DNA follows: TGTGCCAGCAGCTCGGAGGATTCACCCCTCCACTTT. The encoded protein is CASSSEDSPLHF. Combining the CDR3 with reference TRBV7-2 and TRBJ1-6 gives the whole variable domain GAGVSQSPSNKVTEKGKDVELRCDPISGHTALYWYRQSLGQGLEFLIYFQGNSAPDKSGLPSDRFSAERTGGSVSTLTIQRTQQEDSAVYLCASSSEDSPLHFGNGTRLTVT.